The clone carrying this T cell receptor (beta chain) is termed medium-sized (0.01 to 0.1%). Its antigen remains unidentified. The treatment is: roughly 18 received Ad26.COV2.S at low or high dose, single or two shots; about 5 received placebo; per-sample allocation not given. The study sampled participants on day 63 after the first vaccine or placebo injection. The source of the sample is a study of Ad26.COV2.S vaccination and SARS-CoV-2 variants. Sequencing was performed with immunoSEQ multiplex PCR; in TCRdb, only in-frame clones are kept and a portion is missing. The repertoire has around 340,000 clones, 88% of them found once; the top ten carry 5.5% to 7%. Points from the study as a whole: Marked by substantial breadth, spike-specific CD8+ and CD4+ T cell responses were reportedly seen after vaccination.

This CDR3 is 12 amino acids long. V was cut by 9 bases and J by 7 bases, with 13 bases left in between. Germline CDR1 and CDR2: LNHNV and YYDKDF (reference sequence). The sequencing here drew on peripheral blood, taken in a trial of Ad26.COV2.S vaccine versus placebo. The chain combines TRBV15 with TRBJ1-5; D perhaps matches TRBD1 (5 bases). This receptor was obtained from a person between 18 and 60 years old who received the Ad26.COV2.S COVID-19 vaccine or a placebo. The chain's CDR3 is CATGPPGQPQHF. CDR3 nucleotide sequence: TGTGCCACGGGACCGCCGGGGCAGCCCCAGCATTTT.